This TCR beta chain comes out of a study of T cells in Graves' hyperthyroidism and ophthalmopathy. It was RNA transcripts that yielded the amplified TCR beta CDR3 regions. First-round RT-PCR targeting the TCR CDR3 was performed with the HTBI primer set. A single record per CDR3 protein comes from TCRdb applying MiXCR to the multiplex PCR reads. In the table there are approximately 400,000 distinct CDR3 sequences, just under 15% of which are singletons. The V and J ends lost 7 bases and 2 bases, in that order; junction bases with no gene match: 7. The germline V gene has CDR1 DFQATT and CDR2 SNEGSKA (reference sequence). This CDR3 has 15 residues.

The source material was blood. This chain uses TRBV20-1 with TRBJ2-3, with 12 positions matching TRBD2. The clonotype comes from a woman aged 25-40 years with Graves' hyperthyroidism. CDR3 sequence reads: CSGLAGGKNTDTQYF. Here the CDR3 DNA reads TGCAGTGGGCTAGCGGGAGGGAAGAACACAGATACGCAGTATTTT.